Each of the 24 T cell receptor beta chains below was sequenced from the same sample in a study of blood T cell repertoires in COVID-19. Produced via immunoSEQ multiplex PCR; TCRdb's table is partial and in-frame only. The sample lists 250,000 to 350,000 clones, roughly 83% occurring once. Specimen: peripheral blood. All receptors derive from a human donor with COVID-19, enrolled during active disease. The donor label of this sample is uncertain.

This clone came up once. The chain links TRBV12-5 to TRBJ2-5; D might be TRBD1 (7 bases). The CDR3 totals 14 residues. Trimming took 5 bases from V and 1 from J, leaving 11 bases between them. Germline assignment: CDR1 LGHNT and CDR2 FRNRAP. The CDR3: CASGRGTAQETQYF. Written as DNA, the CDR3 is TGTGCTAGTGGTCGGGGGACAGCCCAAGAGACCCAGTACTTC.

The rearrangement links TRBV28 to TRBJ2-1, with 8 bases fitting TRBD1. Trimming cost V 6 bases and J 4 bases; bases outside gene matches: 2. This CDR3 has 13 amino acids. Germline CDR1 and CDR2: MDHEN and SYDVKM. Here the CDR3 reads CASRWTGYNEQFF. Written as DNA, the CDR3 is TGTGCCAGCAGATGGACAGGGTACAATGAGCAGTTCTTC.

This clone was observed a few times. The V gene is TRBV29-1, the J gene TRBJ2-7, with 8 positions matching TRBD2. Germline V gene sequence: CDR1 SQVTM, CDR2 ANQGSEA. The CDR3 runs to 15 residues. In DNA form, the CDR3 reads TGCAGTATCCAGGGGCTAGCGGGCGATTCCTACGAGCAGTACTTC. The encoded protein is CSIQGLAGDSYEQYF.

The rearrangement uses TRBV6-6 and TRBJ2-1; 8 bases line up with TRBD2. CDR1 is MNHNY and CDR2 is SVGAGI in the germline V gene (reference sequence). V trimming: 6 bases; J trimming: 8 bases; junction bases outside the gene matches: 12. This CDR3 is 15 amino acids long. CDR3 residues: CASSPSGRFGHEQFF. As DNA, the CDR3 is TGTGCCAGCAGCCCCAGCGGGAGATTTGGCCATGAGCAGTTCTTC.

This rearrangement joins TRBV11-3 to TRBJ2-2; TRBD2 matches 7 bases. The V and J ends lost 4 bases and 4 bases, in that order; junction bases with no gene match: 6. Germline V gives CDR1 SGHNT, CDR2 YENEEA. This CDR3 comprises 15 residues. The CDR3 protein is CASSSHWGGTGELFF. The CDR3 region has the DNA TGTGCCAGCAGCTCGCACTGGGGGGGCACCGGGGAGCTGTTTTTT.

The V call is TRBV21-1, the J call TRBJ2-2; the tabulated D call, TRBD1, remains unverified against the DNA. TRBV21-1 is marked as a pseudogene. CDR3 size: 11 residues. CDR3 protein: CSQGSPGELFF. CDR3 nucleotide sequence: TGCTCACAGGGGAGCCCCGGGGAGCTGTTTTTT.

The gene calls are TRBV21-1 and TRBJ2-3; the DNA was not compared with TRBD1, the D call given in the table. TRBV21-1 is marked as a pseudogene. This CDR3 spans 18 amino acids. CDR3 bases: TGTGCCAGCAGCAGGCAGACAGGCAGGGGTGGCGGCACAGATACGCAGTATTTT. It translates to CASSRQTGRGGGTDTQYF.

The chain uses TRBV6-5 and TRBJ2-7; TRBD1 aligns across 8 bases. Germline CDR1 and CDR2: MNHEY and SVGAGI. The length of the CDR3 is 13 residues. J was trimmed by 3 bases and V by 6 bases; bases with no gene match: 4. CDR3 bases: TGTGCCAGCAGACGGACAGGGAGCTACGAGCAGTACTTC. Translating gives CASRRTGSYEQYF.

CDR3 region: CASSQDSRSYNEQFF. The CDR3 DNA reads as TGCGCCAGCAGCCAGGACAGTCGCTCCTACAATGAGCAGTTCTTC. This chain connects TRBV4-3 to TRBJ2-1; TRBD1 might be the D (6 bases). Germline CDR1 LGHNA, CDR2 YSLEER. V lost 3 bases, J lost 0 bases, and 9 bases lay in between. There are 15 residues in the CDR3.

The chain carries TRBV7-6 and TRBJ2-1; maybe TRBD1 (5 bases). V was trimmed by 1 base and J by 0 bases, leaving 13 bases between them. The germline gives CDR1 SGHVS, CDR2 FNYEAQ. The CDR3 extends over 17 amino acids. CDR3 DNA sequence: TGTGCCAGCAGCTTAGAGGGGCGCCTGAGCTCCTACAATGAGCAGTTCTTC. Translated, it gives CASSLEGRLSSYNEQFF.

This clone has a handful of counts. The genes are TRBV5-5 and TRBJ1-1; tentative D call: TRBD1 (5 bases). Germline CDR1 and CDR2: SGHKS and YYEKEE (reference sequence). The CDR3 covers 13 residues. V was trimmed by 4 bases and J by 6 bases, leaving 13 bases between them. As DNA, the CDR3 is TGTGCCAGCAGCCCCTGGGGGGGAGCTGAAGCTTTCTTT. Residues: CASSPWGGAEAFF.

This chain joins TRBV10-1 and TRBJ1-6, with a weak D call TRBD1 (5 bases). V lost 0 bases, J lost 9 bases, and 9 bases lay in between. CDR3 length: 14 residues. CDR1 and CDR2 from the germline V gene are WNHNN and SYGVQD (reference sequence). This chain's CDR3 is CASSESVGLSPLHF. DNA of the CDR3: TGCGCCAGCAGTGAGTCCGTGGGGCTTTCACCCCTCCACTTT.

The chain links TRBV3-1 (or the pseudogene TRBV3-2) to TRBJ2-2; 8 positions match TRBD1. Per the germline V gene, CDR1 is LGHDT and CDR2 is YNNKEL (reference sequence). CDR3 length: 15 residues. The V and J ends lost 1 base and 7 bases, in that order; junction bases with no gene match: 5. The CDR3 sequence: CASSQGTGYIGELFF. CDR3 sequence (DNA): TGTGCCAGCAGCCAAGGGACAGGGTATATCGGGGAGCTGTTTTTT.

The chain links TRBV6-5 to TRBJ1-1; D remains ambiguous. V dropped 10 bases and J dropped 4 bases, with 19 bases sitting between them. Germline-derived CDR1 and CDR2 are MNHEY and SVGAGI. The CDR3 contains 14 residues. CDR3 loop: CATQFERVGTEAFF. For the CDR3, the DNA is TGTGCCACCCAGTTTGAGAGGGTGGGCACTGAAGCTTTCTTT.

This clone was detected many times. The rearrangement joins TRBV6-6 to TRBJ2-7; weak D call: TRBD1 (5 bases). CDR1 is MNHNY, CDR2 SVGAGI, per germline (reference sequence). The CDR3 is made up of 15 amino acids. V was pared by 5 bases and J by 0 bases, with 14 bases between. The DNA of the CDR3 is TGTGCCAGCAGTACAGGAGCAGTGAGCTCCTACGAGCAGTACTTC. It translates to CASSTGAVSSYEQYF.

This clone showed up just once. The CDR3 DNA sequence: TGCAGCGTTGAAGTGTCTGGCAGGGGGTCCTATGGCTACACCTTC. Its translation: CSVEVSGRGSYGYTF. The J gene is TRBJ1-2, the V gene TRBV29-1; 7 bases agree with TRBD1. V shed 1 base and J 4 bases; nucleotides not matched to a gene: 9. The CDR3 spans 15 residues. Germline V gene lookup returns CDR1 SQVTM and CDR2 ANQGSEA.

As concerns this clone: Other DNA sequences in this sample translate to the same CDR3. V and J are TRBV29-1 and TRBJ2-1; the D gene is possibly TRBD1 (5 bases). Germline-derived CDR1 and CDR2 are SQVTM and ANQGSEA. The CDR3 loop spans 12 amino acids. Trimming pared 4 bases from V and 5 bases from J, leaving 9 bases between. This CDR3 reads CSVGTGDNEQFF. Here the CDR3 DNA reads TGCAGCGTTGGCACAGGTGACAATGAGCAGTTCTTC.

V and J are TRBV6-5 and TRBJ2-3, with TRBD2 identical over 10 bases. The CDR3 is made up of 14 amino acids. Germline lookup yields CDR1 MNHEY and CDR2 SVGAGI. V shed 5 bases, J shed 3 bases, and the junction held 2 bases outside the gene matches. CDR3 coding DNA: TGTGCCAGCAGTCGTAGCGGGAGGACAGATACGCAGTATTTT. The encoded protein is CASSRSGRTDTQYF.

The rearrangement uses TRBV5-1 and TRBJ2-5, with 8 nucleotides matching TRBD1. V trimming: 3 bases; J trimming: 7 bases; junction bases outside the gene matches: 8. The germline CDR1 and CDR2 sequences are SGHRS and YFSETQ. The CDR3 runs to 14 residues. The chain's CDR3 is CASSSWGQAGTQYF. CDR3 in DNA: TGCGCCAGCAGCTCATGGGGACAGGCTGGGACCCAGTACTTC.

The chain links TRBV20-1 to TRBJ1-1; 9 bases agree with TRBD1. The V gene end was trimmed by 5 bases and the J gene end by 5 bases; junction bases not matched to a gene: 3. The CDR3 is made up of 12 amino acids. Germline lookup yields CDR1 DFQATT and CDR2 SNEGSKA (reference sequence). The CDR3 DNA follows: TGCAGTGCTGGTGGACAGGGGACTGAAGCTTTCTTT. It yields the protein CSAGGQGTEAFF.

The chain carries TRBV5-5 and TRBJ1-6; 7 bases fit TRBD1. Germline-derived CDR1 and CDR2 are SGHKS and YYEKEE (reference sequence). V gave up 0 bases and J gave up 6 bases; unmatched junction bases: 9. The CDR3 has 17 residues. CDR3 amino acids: CASSLVGRPGGNSPLHF. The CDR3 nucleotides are TGTGCCAGCAGCTTGGTGGGGCGGCCAGGGGGTAATTCACCCCTCCACTTT.

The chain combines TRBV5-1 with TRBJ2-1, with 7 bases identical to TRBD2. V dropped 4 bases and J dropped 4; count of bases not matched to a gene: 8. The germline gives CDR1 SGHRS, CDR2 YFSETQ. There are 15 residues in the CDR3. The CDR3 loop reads CASSGALAPYNEQFF. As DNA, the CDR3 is TGCGCCAGCAGCGGAGCACTAGCGCCATACAATGAGCAGTTCTTC.

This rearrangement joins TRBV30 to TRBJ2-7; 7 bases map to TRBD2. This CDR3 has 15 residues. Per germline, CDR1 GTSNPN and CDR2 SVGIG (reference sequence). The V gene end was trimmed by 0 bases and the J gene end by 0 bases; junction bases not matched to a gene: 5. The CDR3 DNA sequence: TGTGCCTGGAGTGTTCTGCGGGAGCTCTCCTACGAGCAGTACTTC. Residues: CAWSVLRELSYEQYF.

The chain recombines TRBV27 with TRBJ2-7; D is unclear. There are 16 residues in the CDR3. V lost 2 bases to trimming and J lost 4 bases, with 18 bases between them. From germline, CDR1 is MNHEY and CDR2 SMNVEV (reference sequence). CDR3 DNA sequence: TGTGCCAGCAGTTTAGAGTACCTCCTACCCCCTTACGAGCAGTACTTC. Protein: CASSLEYLLPPYEQYF.